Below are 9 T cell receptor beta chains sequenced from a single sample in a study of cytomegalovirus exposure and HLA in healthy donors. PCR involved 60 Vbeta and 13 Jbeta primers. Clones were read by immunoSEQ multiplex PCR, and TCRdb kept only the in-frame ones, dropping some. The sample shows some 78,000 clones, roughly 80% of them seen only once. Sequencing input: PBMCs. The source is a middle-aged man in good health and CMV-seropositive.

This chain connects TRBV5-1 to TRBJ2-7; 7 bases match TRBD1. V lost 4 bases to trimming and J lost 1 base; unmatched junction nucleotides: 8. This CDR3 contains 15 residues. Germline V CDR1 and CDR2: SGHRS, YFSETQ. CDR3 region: CASSKPDRLSYEQYF. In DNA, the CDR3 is TGCGCCAGCAGCAAACCGGACAGGCTATCCTACGAGCAGTACTTC. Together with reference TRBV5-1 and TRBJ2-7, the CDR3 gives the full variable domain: KAGVTQTPRYLIKTRGQQVTLSCSPISGHRSVSWYQQTPGQGLQFLFEYFSETQRNKGNFPGRFSGRQFSNSRSEMNVSTLELGDSALYLCASSKPDRLSYEQYFGPGTRLTVT.

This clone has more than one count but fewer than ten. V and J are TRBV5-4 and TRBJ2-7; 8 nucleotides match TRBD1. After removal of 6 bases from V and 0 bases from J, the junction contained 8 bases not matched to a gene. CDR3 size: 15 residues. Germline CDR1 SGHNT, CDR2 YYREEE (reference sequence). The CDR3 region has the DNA TGTGCCAGCAAACCAGGGGGCGGGAACTCCTACGAGCAGTACTTC. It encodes CASKPGGGNSYEQYF.

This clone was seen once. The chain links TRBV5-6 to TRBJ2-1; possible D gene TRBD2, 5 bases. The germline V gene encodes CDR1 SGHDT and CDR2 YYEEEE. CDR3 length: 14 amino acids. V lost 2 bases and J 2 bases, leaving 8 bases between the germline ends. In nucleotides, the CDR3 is TGTGCCAGCAGCTTCGGGATACCCTACAATGAGCAGTTCTTC. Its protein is CASSFGIPYNEQFF.

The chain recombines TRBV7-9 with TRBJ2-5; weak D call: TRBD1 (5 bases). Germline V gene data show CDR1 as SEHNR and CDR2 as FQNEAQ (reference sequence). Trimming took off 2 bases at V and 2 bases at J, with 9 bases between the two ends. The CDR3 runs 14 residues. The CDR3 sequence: CASSLKGNQETQYF. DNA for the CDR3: TGTGCCAGCAGCTTAAAGGGGAATCAAGAGACCCAGTACTTC.

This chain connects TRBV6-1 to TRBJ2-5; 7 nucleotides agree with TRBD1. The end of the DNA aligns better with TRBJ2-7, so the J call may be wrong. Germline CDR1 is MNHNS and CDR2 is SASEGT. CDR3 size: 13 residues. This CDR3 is CASRIDRAHEQYF. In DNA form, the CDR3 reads TGTGCCAGCAGAATAGACAGGGCCCACGAGCAGTACTTC.

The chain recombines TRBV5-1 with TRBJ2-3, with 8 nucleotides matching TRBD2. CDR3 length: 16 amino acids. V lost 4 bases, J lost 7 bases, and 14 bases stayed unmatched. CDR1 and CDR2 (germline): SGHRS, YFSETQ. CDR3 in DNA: TGCGCCAGCAGCCGGGGGGGTAGCTCAGCAGAGAATACGCAGTATTTT. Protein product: CASSRGGSSAENTQYF.

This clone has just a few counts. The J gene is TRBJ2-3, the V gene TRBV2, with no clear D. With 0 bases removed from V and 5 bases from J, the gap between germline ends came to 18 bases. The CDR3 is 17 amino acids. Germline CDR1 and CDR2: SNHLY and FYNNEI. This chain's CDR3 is CASSEAPSLHPGDTQYF. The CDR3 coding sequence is TGTGCCAGCAGTGAAGCGCCGAGCCTCCATCCGGGAGATACGCAGTATTTT.

CDR3 residues: CITGSSYNEQFF. In DNA, the CDR3 is TGTATAACAGGTAGCTCCTACAATGAGCAGTTCTTC. The genes are TRBV5-4 and TRBJ2-1, with D possibly matching TRBD1 (5 bases). CDR3 length equals 12 residues. The V gene's germline CDR1 is SGHNT and CDR2 YYREEE (reference sequence).

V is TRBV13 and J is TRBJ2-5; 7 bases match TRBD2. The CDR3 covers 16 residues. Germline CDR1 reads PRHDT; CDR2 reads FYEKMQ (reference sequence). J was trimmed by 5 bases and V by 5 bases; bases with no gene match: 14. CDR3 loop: CASSEGASGAGETQYF. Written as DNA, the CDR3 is TGTGCCAGCAGCGAAGGGGCTAGCGGAGCCGGTGAGACCCAGTACTTC.